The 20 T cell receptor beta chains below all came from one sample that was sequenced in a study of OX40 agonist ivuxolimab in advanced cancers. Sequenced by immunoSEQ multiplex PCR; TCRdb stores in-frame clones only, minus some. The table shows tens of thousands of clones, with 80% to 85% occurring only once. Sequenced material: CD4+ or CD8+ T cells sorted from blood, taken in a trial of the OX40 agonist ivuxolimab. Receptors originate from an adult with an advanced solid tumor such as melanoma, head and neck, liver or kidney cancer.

The CDR3 DNA reads as TGTGCCAGCAGCCGAGACCGACGGGAAGAGACCCAGTACTTC. Its translation: CASSRDRREETQYF. V and J are TRBV7-2 and TRBJ2-5; no firm D call. The CDR3 totals 14 residues. Germline CDR1 is SGHTA and CDR2 is FQGNSA. Trimming removed 5 bases from V and 3 bases from J, with 13 bases in between. The complete variable domain, with remaining parts taken from reference TRBV7-2 and TRBJ2-5, reads GAGVSQSPSNKVTEKGKDVELRCDPISGHTALYWYRQSLGQGLEFLIYFQGNSAPDKSGLPSDRFSAERTGGSVSTLTIQRTQQEDSAVYLCASSRDRREETQYFGPGTRLLVL.

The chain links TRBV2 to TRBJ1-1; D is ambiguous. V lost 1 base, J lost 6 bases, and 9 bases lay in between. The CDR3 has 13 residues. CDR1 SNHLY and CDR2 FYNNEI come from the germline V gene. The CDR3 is CASSEEVGSEAFF. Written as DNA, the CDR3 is TGTGCCAGCAGTGAAGAGGTAGGGTCTGAAGCTTTCTTT.

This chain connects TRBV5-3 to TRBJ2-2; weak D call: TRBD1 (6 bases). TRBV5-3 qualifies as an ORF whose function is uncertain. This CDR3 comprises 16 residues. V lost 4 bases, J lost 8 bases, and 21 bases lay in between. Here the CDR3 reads CARSPTIQQGSGELFF. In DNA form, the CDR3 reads TGTGCCAGAAGCCCCACGATTCAACAGGGATCAGGGGAGCTGTTTTTT.

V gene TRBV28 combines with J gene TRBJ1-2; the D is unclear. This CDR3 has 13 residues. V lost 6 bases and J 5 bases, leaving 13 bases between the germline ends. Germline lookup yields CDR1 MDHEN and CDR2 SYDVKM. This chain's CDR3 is CASRRPIDYGYTF. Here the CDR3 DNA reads TGTGCCAGCAGGAGACCCATCGATTATGGCTACACCTTC.

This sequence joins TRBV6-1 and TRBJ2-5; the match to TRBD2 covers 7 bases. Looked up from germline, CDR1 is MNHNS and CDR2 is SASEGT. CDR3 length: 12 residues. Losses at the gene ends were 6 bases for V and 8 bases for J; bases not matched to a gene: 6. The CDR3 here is CASSRPGLTQYF. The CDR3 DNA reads TGTGCCAGCAGCCGTCCGGGACTAACCCAGTACTTC.

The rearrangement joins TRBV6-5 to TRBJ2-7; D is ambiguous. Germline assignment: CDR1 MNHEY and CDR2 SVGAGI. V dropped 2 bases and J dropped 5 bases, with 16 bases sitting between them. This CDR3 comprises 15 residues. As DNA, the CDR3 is TGTGCCAGCAGTTACGAGAAACGGCCGCACGACGAGCAGTACTTC. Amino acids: CASSYEKRPHDEQYF.

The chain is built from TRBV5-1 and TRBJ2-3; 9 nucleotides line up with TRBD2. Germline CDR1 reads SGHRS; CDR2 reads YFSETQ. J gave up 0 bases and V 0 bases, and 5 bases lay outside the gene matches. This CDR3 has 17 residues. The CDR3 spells CASSLEGLAFSTDTQYF. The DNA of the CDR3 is TGCGCCAGCAGCTTGGAGGGACTAGCTTTTAGCACAGATACGCAGTATTTT.

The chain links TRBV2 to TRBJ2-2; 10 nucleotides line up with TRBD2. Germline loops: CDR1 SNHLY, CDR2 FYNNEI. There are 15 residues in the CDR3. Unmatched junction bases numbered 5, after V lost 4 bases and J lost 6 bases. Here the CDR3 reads CASSGLAGVAGELFF. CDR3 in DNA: TGTGCCAGCAGTGGCCTAGCGGGGGTTGCCGGGGAGCTGTTTTTT.

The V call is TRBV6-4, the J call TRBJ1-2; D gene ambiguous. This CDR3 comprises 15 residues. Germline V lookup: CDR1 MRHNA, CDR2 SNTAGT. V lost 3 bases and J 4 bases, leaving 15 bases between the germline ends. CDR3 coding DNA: TGTGCCAGCAGTGAAAATAGTGTAGGAAGCTATGGCTACACCTTC. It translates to CASSENSVGSYGYTF.

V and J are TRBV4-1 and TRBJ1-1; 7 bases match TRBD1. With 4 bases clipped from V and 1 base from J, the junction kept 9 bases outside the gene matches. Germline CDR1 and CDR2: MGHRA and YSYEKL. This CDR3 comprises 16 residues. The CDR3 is CASSPREGAGNTEAFF. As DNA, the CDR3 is TGCGCCAGCAGCCCACGGGAGGGGGCTGGGAACACTGAAGCTTTCTTT.

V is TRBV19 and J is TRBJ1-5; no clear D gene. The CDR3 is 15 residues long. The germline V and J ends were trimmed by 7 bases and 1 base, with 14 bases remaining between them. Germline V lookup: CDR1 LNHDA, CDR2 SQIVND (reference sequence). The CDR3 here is CASIVKFGSNQPQHF. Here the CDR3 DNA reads TGTGCCAGTATAGTGAAGTTTGGGAGCAATCAGCCCCAGCATTTT.

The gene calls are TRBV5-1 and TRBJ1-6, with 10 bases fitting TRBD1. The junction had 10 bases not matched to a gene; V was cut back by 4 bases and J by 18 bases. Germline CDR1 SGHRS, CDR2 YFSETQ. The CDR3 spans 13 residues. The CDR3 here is CASSGTGDMAPHF. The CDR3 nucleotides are TGCGCCAGCAGCGGGACAGGGGATATGGCCCCCCACTTT.

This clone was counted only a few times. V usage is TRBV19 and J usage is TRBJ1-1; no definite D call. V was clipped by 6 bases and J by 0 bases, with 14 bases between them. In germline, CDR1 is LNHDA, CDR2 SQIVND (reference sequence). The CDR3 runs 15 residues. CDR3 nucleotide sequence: TGTGCCAGTAGACCCGGGATACTCCTGAACACTGAAGCTTTCTTT. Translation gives CASRPGILLNTEAFF.

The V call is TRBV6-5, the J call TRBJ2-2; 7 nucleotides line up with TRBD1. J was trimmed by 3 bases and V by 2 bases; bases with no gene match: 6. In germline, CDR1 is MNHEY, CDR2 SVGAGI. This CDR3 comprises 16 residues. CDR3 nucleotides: TGTGCCAGCAGTTACGAGGGACAGATCCACACCGGGGAGCTGTTTTTT. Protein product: CASSYEGQIHTGELFF.

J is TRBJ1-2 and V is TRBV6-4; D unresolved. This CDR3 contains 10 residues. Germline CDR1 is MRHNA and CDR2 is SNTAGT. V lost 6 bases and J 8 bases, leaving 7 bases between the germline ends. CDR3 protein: CASRKMGYTF. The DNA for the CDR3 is TGTGCCAGCAGGAAAATGGGCTACACCTTC.

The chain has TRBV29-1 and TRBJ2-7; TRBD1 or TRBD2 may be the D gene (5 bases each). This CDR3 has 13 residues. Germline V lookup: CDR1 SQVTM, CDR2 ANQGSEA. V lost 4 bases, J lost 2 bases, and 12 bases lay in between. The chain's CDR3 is CSVVDSSAYEQYF. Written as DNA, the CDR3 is TGCAGCGTTGTCGACAGTAGCGCCTACGAGCAGTACTTC.

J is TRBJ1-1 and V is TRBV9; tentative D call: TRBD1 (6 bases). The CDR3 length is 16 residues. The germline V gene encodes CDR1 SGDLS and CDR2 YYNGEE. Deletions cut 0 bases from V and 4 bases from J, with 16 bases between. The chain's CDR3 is CASSVAGGGRGTEAFF. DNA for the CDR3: TGTGCCAGCAGCGTAGCCGGAGGAGGCAGGGGCACTGAAGCTTTCTTT.

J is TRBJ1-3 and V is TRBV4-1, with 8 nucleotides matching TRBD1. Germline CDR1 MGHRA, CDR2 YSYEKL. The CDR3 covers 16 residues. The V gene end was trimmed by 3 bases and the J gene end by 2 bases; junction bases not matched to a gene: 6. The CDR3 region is CASSHDRTGTGNTIYF. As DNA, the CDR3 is TGCGCCAGCAGCCATGACCGGACAGGGACTGGAAACACCATATATTTT.

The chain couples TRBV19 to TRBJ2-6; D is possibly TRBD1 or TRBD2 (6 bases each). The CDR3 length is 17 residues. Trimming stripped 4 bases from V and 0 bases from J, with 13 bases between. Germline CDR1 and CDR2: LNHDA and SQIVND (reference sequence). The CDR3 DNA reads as TGTGCCAGTAGTAGAGGTGGGGGGCGCTCTGGGGCCAACGTCCTGACTTTC. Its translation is CASSRGGGRSGANVLTF.

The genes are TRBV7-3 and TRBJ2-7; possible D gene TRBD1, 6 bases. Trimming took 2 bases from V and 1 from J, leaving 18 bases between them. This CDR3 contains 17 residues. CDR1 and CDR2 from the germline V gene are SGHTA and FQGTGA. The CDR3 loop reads CASSLGVGQIRSYEQYF. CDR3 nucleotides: TGTGCCAGCAGCTTAGGGGTCGGACAGATACGTTCCTACGAGCAGTACTTC. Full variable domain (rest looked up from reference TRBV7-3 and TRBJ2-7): GAGVSQTPSNKVTEKGKYVELRCDPISGHTALYWYRQSLGQGPEFLIYFQGTGAADDSGLPNDRFFAVRPEGSVSTLKIQRTERGDSAVYLCASSLGVGQIRSYEQYFGPGTRLTVT.